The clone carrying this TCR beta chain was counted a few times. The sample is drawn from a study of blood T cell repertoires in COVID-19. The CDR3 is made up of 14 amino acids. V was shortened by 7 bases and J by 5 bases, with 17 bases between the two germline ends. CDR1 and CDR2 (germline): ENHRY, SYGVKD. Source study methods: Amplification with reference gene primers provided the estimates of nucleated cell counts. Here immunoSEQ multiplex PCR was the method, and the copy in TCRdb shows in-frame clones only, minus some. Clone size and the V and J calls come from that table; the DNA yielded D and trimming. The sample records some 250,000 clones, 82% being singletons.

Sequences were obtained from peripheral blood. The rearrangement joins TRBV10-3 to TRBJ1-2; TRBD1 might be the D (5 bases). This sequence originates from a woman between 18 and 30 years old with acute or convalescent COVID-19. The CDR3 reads CAITSADKSYGYTF. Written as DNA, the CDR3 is TGTGCCATCACATCCGCGGACAAATCATATGGCTACACCTTC.